The 21 T cell receptor beta chains presented below share a single source sample, sequenced in a study of T cell responses to AZD1222 COVID-19 vaccine. Sequencing was performed with immunoSEQ multiplex PCR; in TCRdb, only in-frame clones are kept and a portion is missing. Here the sample spans over 110,000 clones, 90% being singletons. Sequenced here: peripheral blood, sampled 28 days after the second AZD1222 dose. Source of these receptors: an adult who received the AZD1222 COVID-19 vaccine.

The sample holds one count of this clone. Sequence at one end of the junction differs from germline and may be a read error. This chain uses TRBV5-4 with TRBJ1-2; possibly TRBD1 for D (6 bases). The V gene's germline CDR1 is SGHNT and CDR2 YYREEE (reference sequence). This CDR3 has 15 residues. The CDR3 sequence is CASNLGAKTNYGYTF. CDR3 coding DNA: TGTGCCAGCAACTTGGGGGCAAAAACTAACTATGGCTACACCTTC. Looking up the rest from reference TRBV5-4 and TRBJ1-2 gives the full variable domain: ETGVTQSPTHLIKTRGQQVTLRCSSQSGHNTVSWYQQALGQGPQFIFQYYREEENGRGNFPPRFSGLQFPNYSSELNVNALELDDSALYLCASNLGAKTNYGYTFGSGTRLTVV.

A few counts support this clone. The chain uses TRBV7-3 and TRBJ2-2; TRBD2 aligns across 8 bases. The CDR3 length is 16 residues. Germline V gene lookup returns CDR1 SGHTA and CDR2 FQGTGA. V dropped 4 bases and J dropped 5; count of bases not matched to a gene: 9. The CDR3 coding sequence is TGTGCCAGCAGCTCCACTGGACTAGCTAGGACCGGGGAGCTGTTTTTT. Protein product: CASSSTGLARTGELFF. Complete variable domain (other parts from reference TRBV7-3 and TRBJ2-2): GAGVSQTPSNKVTEKGKYVELRCDPISGHTALYWYRQSLGQGPEFLIYFQGTGAADDSGLPNDRFFAVRPEGSVSTLKIQRTERGDSAVYLCASSSTGLARTGELFFGEGSRLTVL.

The chain joins TRBV2 to TRBJ1-1, with 7 nucleotides matching TRBD1. The CDR3 length is 15 residues. The germline V gene has CDR1 SNHLY and CDR2 FYNNEI. V lost 3 bases and J lost 4; bases outside the gene matches: 8. The CDR3 DNA follows: TGTGCCAGCAGTGACAACAGGGGCAAGTCCACTGAAGCTTTCTTT. It specifies CASSDNRGKSTEAFF.

V gene TRBV30 combines with J gene TRBJ2-2, with a weak D call TRBD2 (6 bases). The V end lost 4 bases, the J end lost 2 bases, and 11 bases lay between the germline ends. CDR1 and CDR2 (germline): GTSNPN, SVGIG (reference sequence). This CDR3 has 14 amino acids. Here the CDR3 DNA reads TGTGCCTGGAACCCGGGGGTTAACACCGGGGAGCTGTTTTTT. It yields the protein CAWNPGVNTGELFF.

The rearrangement joins TRBV5-1 to TRBJ1-6, with a weak D call TRBD1 (6 bases). The CDR3 consists of 16 residues. Germline V gene lookup returns CDR1 SGHRS and CDR2 YFSETQ. With 4 bases removed from V and 9 bases from J, the gap between germline ends came to 20 bases. CDR3 nucleotide sequence: TGCGCCAGCAGCCGGGAGCAGGGGCTGGTAGGTTCACCCCTCCACTTT. Protein: CASSREQGLVGSPLHF.

This clone came up a few times. This chain links TRBV5-6 with TRBJ1-5, with 7 bases identical to TRBD1. With V trimmed by 2 bases and J by 0 bases, 5 bases remained unmatched. Germline V gene data show CDR1 as SGHDT and CDR2 as YYEEEE. The CDR3 covers 16 residues. The CDR3 loop is CASSFGTGDSNQPQHF. DNA of the CDR3: TGTGCCAGCAGCTTTGGCACAGGGGATAGCAATCAGCCCCAGCATTTT.

Only one count was recorded for this clone. The chain couples TRBV7-2 to TRBJ2-1; 15 bases are shared with TRBD2. Per the germline V gene, CDR1 is SGHTA and CDR2 is FQGNSA. There are 17 residues in the CDR3. V shed 5 bases and J 5 bases; nucleotides not matched to a gene: 7. The CDR3 coding sequence is TGTGCCAGCAGCCACGGGACTAGCGGGAGGTTCCACAATGAGCAGTTCTTC. It yields the protein CASSHGTSGRFHNEQFF.

This chain connects TRBV5-5 to TRBJ1-6; possibly TRBD1 for D (6 bases). The length of the CDR3 is 16 residues. CDR1 is SGHKS, CDR2 YYEKEE, per germline (reference sequence). Trimming cost V 4 bases and J 6 bases, with 17 bases left between them. CDR3 amino acids: CASSRVPDRLNSPLHF. The CDR3 DNA follows: TGTGCCAGCAGCCGGGTACCGGACAGACTTAATTCACCCCTCCACTTT.

V usage is TRBV28 and J usage is TRBJ1-2; 8 nucleotides agree with TRBD1. This CDR3 contains 13 residues. V dropped 7 bases and J dropped 8; count of bases not matched to a gene: 9. Germline CDR1 reads MDHEN; CDR2 reads SYDVKM. The CDR3 is CASTSAGGRGYTF. The CDR3 region has the DNA TGTGCCAGCACCTCGGCAGGGGGCCGGGGCTACACCTTC.

In its sample, this clone was seen once. This specimen includes other DNA sequences encoding the same CDR3. This chain uses TRBV9 with TRBJ2-3, with no clear D. Germline CDR1 is SGDLS and CDR2 is YYNGEE. The V and J ends lost 0 bases and 5 bases respectively, with 4 bases between them. The CDR3 is 12 amino acids. The CDR3 sequence is CASSVGGDTQYF. DNA for the CDR3: TGTGCCAGCAGCGTAGGTGGAGATACGCAGTATTTT.

The CDR3 DNA follows: TGTGCCAGCAGCTTCGGACTAGCGGGCGCAAACACCGGGGAGCTGTTTTTT. Its protein is CASSFGLAGANTGELFF. This chain joins TRBV5-4 and TRBJ2-2; TRBD2 matches 11 bases. Germline CDR1 SGHNT, CDR2 YYREEE (reference sequence). The CDR3 is 17 residues long. V shed 2 bases and J 2 bases; nucleotides not matched to a gene: 5.

V gene TRBV6-1 combines with J gene TRBJ1-5, with 9 bases identical to TRBD1. V trimming: 4 bases; J trimming: 3 bases; junction bases outside the gene matches: 7. Germline lookup yields CDR1 MNHNS and CDR2 SASEGT. The CDR3 sequence is 16 residues long. This CDR3 reads CASSAIGQGNNQPQHF. The CDR3 nucleotides read TGTGCCAGCAGTGCCATAGGACAGGGGAACAATCAGCCCCAGCATTTT.

The CDR3 is CAISGTSGTSTDTQYF. CDR3 sequence (DNA): TGTGCCATCAGTGGGACTAGCGGGACTAGCACAGATACGCAGTATTTT. The chain links TRBV10-3 to TRBJ2-3; TRBD2 aligns across 12 bases. CDR1 and CDR2 from the germline V gene are ENHRY and SYGVKD. The junction had 2 bases not matched to a gene; V was cut back by 4 bases and J by 0 bases. This CDR3 has 16 residues.

The J gene is TRBJ1-2, the V gene TRBV28, with TRBD1 matching 9 bases. Germline V gene lookup returns CDR1 MDHEN and CDR2 SYDVKM. The V and J ends lost 5 bases and 7 bases, in that order; junction bases with no gene match: 11. The CDR3 spans 15 residues. CDR3 coding DNA: TGTGCCAGCAGTCTTCCCACGGGACAGGGCTCTGGCTACACCTTC. The encoded protein is CASSLPTGQGSGYTF.

The gene calls are TRBV11-1 and TRBJ2-3, with D unclear. V was cut by 5 bases and J by 0 bases, with 12 bases left in between. Germline assignment: CDR1 SGHAT and CDR2 FQDESV (reference sequence). The CDR3 is made up of 15 amino acids. The CDR3 loop reads CASSHPGPSTDTQYF. The CDR3 DNA is TGTGCCAGCAGCCATCCTGGACCCAGCACAGATACGCAGTATTTT.

This chain joins TRBV6-5 and TRBJ1-1; the D gene is possibly TRBD1 (5 bases). V shed 2 bases and J shed 2 bases, with 9 bases lying between them. This CDR3 spans 14 amino acids. Germline-derived CDR1 and CDR2 are MNHEY and SVGAGI. The CDR3 DNA reads as TGTGCCAGCAGTTACCCGGGGGGTAACACTGAAGCTTTCTTT. Protein product: CASSYPGGNTEAFF.

The chain couples TRBV6-5 to TRBJ1-2; 7 positions agree with TRBD1. After removal of 4 bases from V and 8 bases from J, the junction contained 16 bases not matched to a gene. This CDR3 has 16 amino acids. Germline CDR1 reads MNHEY; CDR2 reads SVGAGI. The CDR3 here is CASSFLQGGRPGGYTF. The CDR3 region has the DNA TGTGCCAGCAGTTTCCTCCAGGGGGGCAGGCCGGGAGGCTACACCTTC.

This chain connects TRBV5-1 to TRBJ1-1; TRBD1 might be the D (5 bases). Germline loops: CDR1 SGHRS, CDR2 YFSETQ. CDR3 size: 14 residues. V lost 5 bases and J 4 bases, leaving 15 bases between the germline ends. The CDR3 protein is CASRIGTGSTEAFF. The CDR3 DNA reads as TGCGCCAGCAGGATAGGGACGGGGAGCACTGAAGCTTTCTTT.

This chain uses TRBV2 with TRBJ2-3, with unresolved D. The CDR3 sequence is 15 residues long. V was cut by 4 bases and J by 2 bases, with 13 bases left in between. CDR1 is SNHLY, CDR2 FYNNEI, per germline. CDR3 bases: TGTGCCAGCAGTGTCGATTGGCAGGCCACAGATACGCAGTATTTT. Its protein is CASSVDWQATDTQYF.

The chain carries TRBV10-3 and TRBJ1-1; 7 nucleotides align to TRBD1. From germline, CDR1 is ENHRY and CDR2 SYGVKD. CDR3 length: 15 amino acids. Germline trimming cut 7 bases from V and 0 bases from J; bases unmatched to any gene: 8. The CDR3 coding sequence is TGTGCCATCACCGGAAGGACAGGCGTGAACACTGAAGCTTTCTTT. Protein: CAITGRTGVNTEAFF.

The CDR3: CASSGVSYEQYF. The CDR3, as DNA: TGTGCCAGCAGTGGGGTCTCGTACGAGCAGTACTTC. The chain links TRBV11-2 to TRBJ2-7; D ambiguous. This CDR3 region has 12 residues. Trimming took off 6 bases at V and 4 bases at J, with 10 bases between the two ends. Germline assignment: CDR1 SGHAT and CDR2 FQNNGV.